These 8 T cell receptor beta chains were sequenced from one sample in a study of glioma-infiltrating T cells (dated by TCRdb to 2015 to 2016). Sequenced on an Illumina MiSeq. TCR alpha and beta CDR3 regions were amplified with the iRepertoire nested amplicon-rescue multiplex PCR (arm-PCR) platform from RNA. TCRdb reprocessing: public reads trimmed at Q25 with fastp, clones called with MiXCR, in-frame beta chains kept. Every distinct CDR3 protein forms one entry, paired with its most common genes and DNA. The sample profile shows more than 90,000 distinct CDR3 sequences; approximately 40% of them were found once. The leading ten clones occupy under 40% of the sample. Sequenced: glioma tissue, nonneoplastic brain tissue, or PBMCs (not recorded which). These receptors came from a human donor with low-grade glioma or glioblastoma, undergoing nonglioma brain surgery, or in good health (not recorded which).

This clonotype was found many times. This chain joins TRBV20-1 and TRBJ2-1, with D maybe TRBD2 (5 bases). Germline CDR1 and CDR2: DFQATT and SNEGSKA (reference sequence). Trimming took off 6 bases at V and 7 bases at J, with 10 bases between the two ends. This CDR3 has 11 amino acids. In DNA form, the CDR3 reads TGCAGTGCCCAACTAGAGAATGAGCAGTTCTTC. It codes for CSAQLENEQFF.

As regards this clonotype: The conserved phenylalanine or tryptophan normally closing the CDR3 is absent here, so this likely arose from a read error. CDR3 bases: TGTGCCAGCAGCCAAGGGGGCTACTACAAGACCCAGTACTCA. Protein product: CASSQGGYYKTQYS. This chain connects TRBV7-2 to TRBJ2-5; 7 bases are shared with TRBD1. The CDR3 totals 14 residues. J lost 6 bases, V lost 5 bases, and 9 bases had no gene match. From germline, CDR1 is SGHTA and CDR2 FQGNSA.

This clonotype was observed a single time. V and J are TRBV20-1 and TRBJ2-7; TRBD2 might be the D (5 bases). This CDR3 contains 14 residues. Germline-derived CDR1 and CDR2 are DFQATT and SNEGSKA (reference sequence). V shed 5 bases and J shed 4 bases, with 18 bases lying between them. CDR3 DNA: TGCAGTGCTCCCCGGGATCATGGGTCTTACGAGCAGTACTTC. This translates into CSAPRDHGSYEQYF.

In its sample, this clonotype was seen many times. This chain connects TRBV10-3 to TRBJ2-3, with TRBD1 matching over 9 bases. V was pared by 2 bases and J by 8 bases, with 14 bases of the junction left unmatched. The CDR3 contains 17 residues. Germline assignment: CDR1 ENHRY and CDR2 SYGVKD. CDR3 nucleotides: TGTGCCATCAGTGAGACAGCCTCCGGGACAGGGCACCTTACGCAGTATTTT. It translates to CAISETASGTGHLTQYF.

With regard to this clonotype: The CDR3 carries no conserved terminal phenylalanine or tryptophan, so it likely arises from a read error. The genes are TRBV24-1 and TRBJ1-1; TRBD1 might be the D (5 bases). This CDR3 is built from 13 residues. Germline V CDR1 and CDR2: KGHDR, SFDVKD. The CDR3 DNA reads as TGTGTCACCAGAGGGACGGCGAACACTGAAGCTTTCCTT. Its translation is CVTRGTANTEAFL.

In its sample, this clonotype was seen a few times. The chain combines TRBV29-1 with TRBJ2-7; D gene ambiguous. Trimming left V 4 bases short and J 2 bases short, with 9 bases between. CDR3 length: 12 residues. CDR1 is SQVTM, CDR2 ANQGSEA, per germline. The chain's CDR3 is CSVGPGPYEQYF. The CDR3 bases are TGCAGCGTTGGACCCGGACCCTACGAGCAGTACTTC.

This clonotype was observed at least ten times. The V call is TRBV11-1, the J call TRBJ2-1; D not certain. The V and J ends lost 1 base and 4 bases respectively, with 2 bases between them. CDR3 length equals 12 residues. Germline-derived CDR1 and CDR2 are SGHAT and FQDESV (reference sequence). CDR3 sequence reads: CASSLEYNEQFF. The CDR3 DNA reads TGTGCCAGCAGCTTAGAGTACAATGAGCAGTTCTTC.

This clonotype was detected many times. This rearrangement joins TRBV20-1 to TRBJ1-2; 10 bases map to TRBD1. CDR1 is DFQATT and CDR2 is SNEGSKA in the germline V gene (reference sequence). CDR3 length: 13 amino acids. With V trimmed by 6 bases and J by 7 bases, 8 bases remained unmatched. CDR3 bases: TGCAGTGCGGACCCCTGGACAGGGGGTGGCTACACCTTC. Protein sequence: CSADPWTGGGYTF.